Sequencing of this T cell receptor (beta chain) was carried out in a study of blood T cell repertoires in COVID-19. V lost 8 bases, J lost 11 bases, and 22 bases lay in between. The CDR3 is made up of 14 amino acids. Germline V gene lookup returns CDR1 LNHDA and CDR2 SQIVND (reference sequence). In the source study's methods: The authors estimated nucleated cell counts from reference gene primer amplification. Libraries were prepared by immunoSEQ multiplex PCR; TCRdb keeps only in-frame clonotypes and omits some of them. The D gene and trimming were derived from the DNA, and the V and J assignments and clone size from that table. The table lists approximately 290,000 clones, 70% to 90% of them singletons.

What was sequenced was PBMCs or T cells enriched from blood (not recorded which). V and J are TRBV19 and TRBJ1-3; D might be TRBD1 (6 bases). This clonotype was obtained from a woman aged 25 to 39 who had recovered from COVID-19. CDR3 in amino acids: CASRSGTSVRAIYF. The CDR3 nucleotides read TGTGCCAGTCGTTCCGGGACATCTGTACGCGCCATATATTTT.